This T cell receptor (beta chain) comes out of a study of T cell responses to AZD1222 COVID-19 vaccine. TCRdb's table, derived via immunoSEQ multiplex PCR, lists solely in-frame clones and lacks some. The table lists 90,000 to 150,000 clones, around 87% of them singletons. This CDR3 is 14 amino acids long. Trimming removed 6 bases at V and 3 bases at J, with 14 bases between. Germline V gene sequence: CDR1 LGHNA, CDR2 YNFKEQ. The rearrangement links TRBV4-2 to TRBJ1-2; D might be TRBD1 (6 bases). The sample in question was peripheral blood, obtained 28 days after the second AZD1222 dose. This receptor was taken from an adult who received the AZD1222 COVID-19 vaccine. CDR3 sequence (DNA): TGTGCCAGCAGAACAGGTCCAGGGGACTATGGCTACACCTTC. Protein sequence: CASRTGPGDYGYTF.